The 21 T cell receptor beta chains below come from one sample, sequenced in a study of blood T cells in healthy people across ages. The authors ran a second PCR of roughly 6 to 12 cycles using a sample-barcoded 5' primer and a J-beta primer mix. TCRdb redid the calling of the 5' RACE reads with MiXCR, one entry per CDR3 protein. The sample includes more than 650,000 distinct CDR3 sequences, roughly 53% seen only once; the top ten take roughly two fifths. Sequencing was done on a sample of blood. The source of these receptors is an elderly man in good health.

The rearrangement joins TRBV7-2 to TRBJ2-7; the D gene is possibly TRBD2 (6 bases). The CDR3 totals 14 residues. Trimming left V 5 bases short and J 5 bases short, with 16 bases between. From germline, CDR1 is SGHTA and CDR2 FQGNSA. The CDR3 nucleotides are TGTGCCAGCAGCCCAGGCCCTTGGACTAACGAGCAGTACTTC. This sequence encodes CASSPGPWTNEQYF.

Comments on this clonotype: Germline and junction disagree at one end, which may indicate a read error. This chain connects TRBV27 to TRBJ1-6; D ambiguous. CDR3 length equals 16 residues. Germline-derived CDR1 and CDR2 are MNHEY and SMNVEV (reference sequence). CDR3 bases: TGTGCCAGCACCCTTTCCGCTACACGGAATAATCCACCCCTCCACTTT. This sequence encodes CASTLSATRNNPPLHF.

This clonotype showed up just a few times. CDR3 coding DNA: TGCAGTGCTAGGCCTAATACAGGGGGCCCTCGGAACATTCAGTACTTC. Translated: CSARPNTGGPRNIQYF. The J gene is TRBJ2-4, the V gene TRBV20-1; TRBD1 aligns across 9 bases. V shed 3 bases and J 7 bases; nucleotides not matched to a gene: 13. Germline values: CDR1 DFQATT, CDR2 SNEGSKA (reference sequence). The CDR3 contains 16 residues.

CDR3 nucleotides: TGTGCCACCAGTGATTGGAGAGGGGGCAATGAGCAGTTCTTC. Translation: CATSDWRGGNEQFF. This rearrangement joins TRBV24-1 to TRBJ2-1; TRBD1 is a possible D gene (6 bases). This CDR3 has 14 amino acids. V lost 2 bases, J lost 6 bases, and 10 bases lay in between. CDR1 is KGHDR and CDR2 is SFDVKD in the germline V gene.

CDR3 residues: CASSPPPSGYGYTF. In DNA, the CDR3 is TGTGCCAGCAGCCCCCCTCCATCGGGGTATGGCTACACCTTC. The chain is built from TRBV7-2 and TRBJ1-2; D not resolved. Deletions cut 5 bases from V and 5 bases from J, with 15 bases between. Looked up from germline, CDR1 is SGHTA and CDR2 is FQGNSA. The CDR3 sequence is 14 residues long.

In its sample, this clonotype was seen a few times. The gene calls are TRBV7-2 and TRBJ2-7, with TRBD2 matching over 7 bases. The trim removed 1 base at V and 4 bases at J, leaving 7 bases unmatched. CDR1 is SGHTA, CDR2 FQGNSA, per germline. The CDR3 contains 15 residues. This CDR3 reads CASSLGGGSLYEQYF. CDR3 nucleotides: TGTGCCAGCAGCTTAGGAGGCGGGAGCTTGTACGAGCAGTACTTC.

V gene TRBV3-1 combines with J gene TRBJ1-2; 8 nucleotides match TRBD1. V gave up 0 bases and J gave up 3 bases; unmatched junction bases: 6. This CDR3 contains 16 residues. CDR1 and CDR2 (germline): LGHDT, YNNKEL (reference sequence). CDR3 sequence reads: CASSQDPQTGDYGYTF. The CDR3 bases are TGTGCCAGCAGCCAAGACCCCCAGACAGGGGACTATGGCTACACCTTC.

In the case of this clonotype: One junction end does not reproduce the germline sequence, and a read error may be involved. The rearrangement uses TRBV20-1 and TRBJ2-4; TRBD2 matches at 11 bases. The CDR3 extends over 15 amino acids. Germline lookup yields CDR1 DFQATT and CDR2 SNEGSKA (reference sequence). CDR3 region: CSASGLAGGGYEQYF. The CDR3 DNA sequence: TGCAGTGCTAGCGGGCTAGCGGGAGGCGGCTACGAGCAGTATTTC.

This chain links TRBV10-3 with TRBJ1-2; TRBD1 aligns across 8 bases. The CDR3 extends over 15 amino acids. Germline trimming cut 6 bases from V and 8 bases from J; bases unmatched to any gene: 14. Germline V gene data show CDR1 as ENHRY and CDR2 as SYGVKD. CDR3 coding DNA: TGTGCCATCAGACCCGGACAGGGTTTGATCAACGGCTACACCTTC. It specifies CAIRPGQGLINGYTF.

This chain uses TRBV5-1 with TRBJ2-5; possible D gene TRBD2, 6 bases. V was pared by 7 bases and J by 0 bases, with 10 bases between. The CDR3 sequence is 13 residues long. The germline V gene encodes CDR1 SGHRS and CDR2 YFSETQ. The CDR3 spells CASQGDYQETQYF. CDR3 in DNA: TGCGCCAGCCAAGGGGACTACCAAGAGACCCAGTACTTC.

V gene TRBV20-1 combines with J gene TRBJ2-1, with TRBD2 matching over 9 bases. The CDR3 runs to 17 residues. Germline lookup yields CDR1 DFQATT and CDR2 SNEGSKA (reference sequence). The junction had 18 bases not matched to a gene; V was cut back by 3 bases and J by 9 bases. As DNA, the CDR3 is TGCAGTGCTAGCAGGGCTAGCGGGACTGGGGCGTGGGGTGAGCAGTTCTTC. Protein sequence: CSASRASGTGAWGEQFF.

This clonotype was counted between two and nine times. The rearrangement uses TRBV20-1 and TRBJ2-3, with 9 bases matching TRBD1. Germline V gene lookup returns CDR1 DFQATT and CDR2 SNEGSKA (reference sequence). V gave up 6 bases and J gave up 14 bases; unmatched junction bases: 18. The CDR3 runs 14 residues. The DNA of the CDR3 is TGCAGTGCCTCGGACAGGGGTAGCGACAGATACGCGTATTTT. Encoded protein: CSASDRGSDRYAYF.

The V call is TRBV3-1, the J call TRBJ2-7; TRBD2 matches at 7 bases. With 4 bases clipped from V and 7 bases from J, the junction kept 13 bases outside the gene matches. CDR1 is LGHDT, CDR2 YNNKEL, per germline (reference sequence). The CDR3 is 15 residues long. CDR3 DNA sequence: TGTGCCAGCAGCCGGACTAGAGGGGACCCCGGGGAGCAGTACTTC. This encodes CASSRTRGDPGEQYF.

This rearrangement joins TRBV3-1 to TRBJ2-3, with D possibly TRBD2 on 6 matching bases. Germline V gives CDR1 LGHDT, CDR2 YNNKEL (reference sequence). Trimming pared 7 bases from V and 2 bases from J, leaving 16 bases between. This CDR3 is 15 amino acids long. CDR3: CASTQGLAATDTQYF. The DNA for the CDR3 is TGTGCCAGCACCCAGGGACTGGCGGCCACAGATACGCAGTATTTT.

This chain uses TRBV6-2 or TRBV6-3 with TRBJ2-7; maybe TRBD1 (5 bases). This CDR3 region has 15 residues. CDR1 MNHEY and CDR2 SVGEGT come from the germline V gene. Trimming took 6 bases from V and 2 from J, leaving 17 bases between them. The chain's CDR3 is CASSSWRQDTYEQYF. CDR3 in DNA: TGTGCCAGCAGCTCCTGGCGGCAGGACACCTACGAGCAGTACTTC.

The gene calls are TRBV7-9 and TRBJ1-1; the D is unclear. Between the trimmed V and J ends, which lost 0 bases and 11 bases, there was a span of 10 bases. The CDR3 has 12 residues. Germline CDR1 is SEHNR and CDR2 is FQNEAQ (reference sequence). Here the CDR3 DNA reads TGTGCCAGCAGCTTAGCACTTTTTTCGGCTTTCTTT. This sequence encodes CASSLALFSAFF. Looking up the rest from reference TRBV7-9 and TRBJ1-1 gives the full variable domain: DTGVSQNPRHKITKRGQNVTFRCDPISEHNRLYWYRQTLGQGPEFLTYFQNEAQLEKSRLLSDRFSAERPKGSFSTLEIQRTEQGDSAMYLCASSLALFSAFFGQGTRLTVV.

CDR3 in DNA: TGTGCCAGCAGTGAAAAACAGGGGGGTATACAAGAGACCCAGTACTTC. Translation: CASSEKQGGIQETQYF. The chain employs TRBV25-1 and TRBJ2-5; 8 bases match TRBD1. After removal of 2 bases from V and 2 bases from J, the junction contained 7 bases not matched to a gene. The CDR3 extends over 16 amino acids. Germline V gene lookup returns CDR1 MGHDK and CDR2 SYGVNS.

This clonotype has more than one count but fewer than ten. The chain is built from TRBV7-8 and TRBJ1-1; maybe TRBD1 (5 bases). Trimming removed 2 bases at V and 5 bases at J, with 15 bases between. Germline loops: CDR1 SGHVS, CDR2 FQNEAQ. This CDR3 has 15 residues. CDR3 sequence (DNA): TGTGCCAGCAGCTTAATGGGCCCCGGGGGAACTGAAGCTTTCTTT. Protein: CASSLMGPGGTEAFF.

This clonotype was detected only a few times. The rearrangement uses TRBV27 and TRBJ2-1; 7 positions agree with TRBD1. Germline values: CDR1 MNHEY, CDR2 SMNVEV (reference sequence). This CDR3 is 14 amino acids long. V was clipped by 2 bases and J by 4 bases; unmatched bases: 2. CDR3 bases: TGTGCCAGCAGTTTAAGCAGGGGGTACAATGAGCAGTTCTTC. Its translation is CASSLSRGYNEQFF.

V usage is TRBV3-1 and J usage is TRBJ2-1; TRBD2 agrees at 15 bases. The CDR3 sequence is 16 residues long. The germline CDR1 and CDR2 sequences are LGHDT and YNNKEL (reference sequence). Losses at the gene ends were 4 bases for V and 8 bases for J; bases not matched to a gene: 6. The CDR3 reads CASSPMGLAGGYEQFF. The DNA for the CDR3 is TGTGCCAGCAGCCCTATGGGACTAGCGGGAGGCTATGAGCAGTTCTTC.

This chain connects TRBV20-1 to TRBJ2-7, with TRBD1 identical over 7 bases. J was trimmed by 0 bases and V by 3 bases; bases with no gene match: 5. Germline V gives CDR1 DFQATT, CDR2 SNEGSKA (reference sequence). The CDR3 sequence is 14 residues long. CDR3 nucleotide sequence: TGCAGTGCTAGGGAAAACAGGGGCTCCTACGAGCAGTACTTC. It is translated as CSARENRGSYEQYF.